These T cell receptor beta chains were read from a single sample in a study of identical twins. A single record per CDR3 protein comes from TCRdb applying MiXCR to the 5' RACE reads. This sample has approximately 530,000 distinct CDR3 sequences, with around 20% found just once. The sample was also linked to a second study, of yellow fever vaccine responses in identical twins.

The sample comprised CD4+ T cells sorted from blood. These receptors were obtained from a woman younger than 30 in good health. Each CDR3 is given with its conserved first and last residue.

TRBV20-1	TRBJ2-2	CSAIGLALSGELFF
TRBV20-1	TRBJ2-7	CSARGEVSYEQYF
TRBV29-1	TRBJ2-1	CSGSQRASYNEQFF
TRBV5-1	TRBJ2-1	CASSLVQSHEQFF
TRBV4-1	TRBJ2-1	CASSQDVLAGIRDEQFF
TRBV6-1	TRBJ2-2	CASSEALSRGTGELFF
TRBV12-3/TRBV12-4	TRBJ2-2	CATRQRGTGELFF
TRBV4-2	TRBJ2-7	CASSLDPSGGEQYF
TRBV7-6	TRBJ2-2	CASSLQQDPGELFF
TRBV5-1	TRBJ2-7	CASSLVGQGAYEQYF
TRBV10-3	TRBJ2-7	CAISENPGSYEQYF
TRBV27	TRBJ2-7	CASSLGTGKGGEQYF
TRBV5-1	TRBJ2-1	CASSFRAAGYNEQFF
TRBV10-3	TRBJ2-1	CAIRPGGPYNEQFF
TRBV19	TRBJ1-2	CASSRDLSSDRNRYGYTF
TRBV5-1	TRBJ1-4	CASSWTLGTNEKLFF
TRBV15	TRBJ2-2	CATSRDPKDRIGPGELFF
TRBV2	TRBJ2-6	CASSPPKGAGANVLTF
TRBV10-3	TRBJ1-2	CAISDPGQTYGYTF
TRBV5-1	TRBJ1-4	CASSSTGAELFF
TRBV5-1	TRBJ2-5	CASSFTGTALQETQYF
TRBV6-2/TRBV6-3	TRBJ2-3	CASSYPTLAAADTQYF
TRBV10-3	TRBJ2-3	CAISDSGQITDTQYF
TRBV6-1	TRBJ1-6	CAHRDSLYNSPLHF
TRBV10-3	TRBJ2-7	CAIGGGTQGAEQYF
TRBV12-3/TRBV12-4	TRBJ2-2	CASTQGTGELFF